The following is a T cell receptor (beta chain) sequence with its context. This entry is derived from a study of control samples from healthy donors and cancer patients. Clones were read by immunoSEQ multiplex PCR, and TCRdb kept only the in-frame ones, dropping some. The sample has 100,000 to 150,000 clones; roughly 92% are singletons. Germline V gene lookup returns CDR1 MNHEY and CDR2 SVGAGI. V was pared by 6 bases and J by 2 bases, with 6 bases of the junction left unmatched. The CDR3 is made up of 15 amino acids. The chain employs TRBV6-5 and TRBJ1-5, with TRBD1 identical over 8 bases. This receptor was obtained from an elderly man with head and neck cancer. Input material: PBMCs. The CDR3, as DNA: TGTGCCAGCAGATCCGGGACAGGTGGCAATCAGCCCCAGCATTTT. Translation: CASRSGTGGNQPQHF.